This T cell receptor beta chain stems from a study of Ad26.COV2.S vaccination and SARS-CoV-2 variants. Study summary: The vaccine Ad26.COV2.S was put into the muscle once, or twice with 56 days between.

Per the germline V gene, CDR1 is LNHDA and CDR2 is SQIVND (reference sequence). CDR3 length: 16 amino acids. With 2 bases clipped from V and 4 bases from J, the junction kept 9 bases outside the gene matches. Described treatment: approximately 18 received Ad26.COV2.S at low or high dose, single or two shots; five or six received placebo; per-sample allocation not given. On day 63 after the first injection, vaccine and placebo recipients gave samples. Assay: immunoSEQ multiplex PCR; the TCRdb copy retains only in-frame clones and omits some. The repertoire consists of roughly 330,000 clones, with about nine tenths occurring once and the leading ten covering about 5%.

The TCR comes from a person between 18 and 65 years old who received the Ad26.COV2.S COVID-19 vaccine or a placebo. The sample here was peripheral blood, taken in a trial of Ad26.COV2.S vaccine versus placebo. This chain links TRBV19 with TRBJ1-2; TRBD1 agrees at 8 bases. The CDR3 sequence: CASSIHATGVPYGYTF. CDR3 bases: TGTGCCAGTAGTATACACGCGACAGGGGTCCCCTATGGCTACACCTTC.